Each of the 15 T cell receptor beta chains below was sequenced from the same sample in a study of cytomegalovirus exposure and HLA in healthy donors (dated by TCRdb to about 2017). Libraries were prepared through the immunoSEQ multiplex PCR assay. The multiplex PCR relied on a mix of 60 forward primers for TCR Vbeta segments and 13 reverse primers for TCR Jbeta segments. Drawn from immuneACCESS, this table holds only the in-frame rearrangements with V and J called that TCRdb kept. Clones are partly lost; checked studies trace under half to an unresolved V gene and leave the rest unexplained. This sample gives more than 110,000 clones in total; approximately 80% of them show up just once. The ten biggest clones cover roughly 1.3% of the sample. The sequencing input was PBMCs. These receptors all come from a male donor in good health and CMV-seropositive.

The V and J genes are TRBV7-2 and TRBJ2-5; 7 positions match TRBD2. The germline V gene encodes CDR1 SGHTA and CDR2 FQGNSA. V shed 5 bases, J shed 4 bases, and the junction held 7 bases outside the gene matches. The CDR3 loop spans 14 amino acids. The CDR3 DNA reads as TGTGCCAGCAGCCGTAGATGGGGGGGAGAGACCCAGTACTTC. Translated, it gives CASSRRWGGETQYF.

The chain couples TRBV2 to TRBJ1-6; TRBD1 agrees at 8 bases. Per the germline V gene, CDR1 is SNHLY and CDR2 is FYNNEI. V lost 5 bases and J lost 10; bases outside the gene matches: 7. This CDR3 is built from 14 residues. CDR3 residues: CASSPRDRSSPLHF. CDR3 DNA sequence: TGTGCCAGCAGTCCCCGGGACAGGAGCTCACCCCTCCACTTT.

V usage is TRBV9 and J usage is TRBJ2-5, with D possibly being TRBD2 (6 bases). The germline CDR1 and CDR2 sequences are SGDLS and YYNGEE. Trimming left V 4 bases short and J 1 base short, with 23 bases between. The CDR3 contains 18 residues. Here the CDR3 DNA reads TGTGCCAGCAGCCCCTTTGACGAGATAGCGGCGTTCCAAGAGACCCAGTACTTC. Translated, it gives CASSPFDEIAAFQETQYF.

In its sample, this clone was seen a few times. V is TRBV4-2 and J is TRBJ2-1; D is undetermined. Germline-derived CDR1 and CDR2 are LGHNA and YNFKEQ. The CDR3 is 15 residues long. Trimming took 0 bases from V and 4 from J, leaving 10 bases between them. The CDR3 region has the DNA TGTGCCAGCAGCCAAGAATCTGGGCCTTACAATGAGCAGTTCTTC. This encodes CASSQESGPYNEQFF.

Comment on this clone: One end of the junction is discordant with germline, which a read error may explain. This chain connects TRBV29-1 to TRBJ1-2; D is perhaps TRBD1 (6 bases). Germline V CDR1 and CDR2: SQVTM, ANQGSEA. This CDR3 has 14 residues. The CDR3 DNA is TGCAGCGTTGAAGAACAGGGCTCCAACTATGGCTACCCCTTC. Translated: CSVEEQGSNYGYPF.

V gene TRBV29-1 combines with J gene TRBJ1-6; TRBD1 is a possible D gene (6 bases). The CDR3 runs 13 residues. Germline CDR1 SQVTM, CDR2 ANQGSEA. Trimming cost V 6 bases and J 8 bases, with 14 bases left between them. The CDR3 bases are TGCAGCGTCCAACAGGGTAACCATTCACCCCTCCACTTT. Translating it yields CSVQQGNHSPLHF.

V and J are TRBV7-8 and TRBJ2-1, with TRBD2 matching 11 bases. The germline CDR1 and CDR2 sequences are SGHVS and FQNEAQ. The V segment lost 1 base and the J segment 0 bases; nucleotides outside the gene matches: 8. The CDR3 extends over 19 amino acids. CDR3 DNA: TGTGCCAGCAGCTTAGTCCCTAGCGGGGGGCCTCACTCCTACAATGAGCAGTTCTTC. Amino acid sequence: CASSLVPSGGPHSYNEQFF.

This clone was seen only a few times. This chain links TRBV4-2 with TRBJ1-5, with TRBD1 matching over 9 bases. V trimming: 2 bases; J trimming: 7 bases; junction bases outside the gene matches: 9. The CDR3 totals 16 residues. Per germline, CDR1 LGHNA and CDR2 YNFKEQ. The CDR3 DNA reads TGTGCCAGCAGCCAACAACCACAGGGGGCGGGACAGCCCCAGCATTTT. Translation: CASSQQPQGAGQPQHF.

V is TRBV19 and J is TRBJ2-7; TRBD2 is a possible D gene (6 bases). The CDR3 runs to 17 residues. The germline V and J ends were trimmed by 1 base and 2 bases, with 18 bases remaining between them. The germline V gene encodes CDR1 LNHDA and CDR2 SQIVND (reference sequence). CDR3 bases: TGTGCCAGTAGTATAGGAATTTCGGAGGGCCTCACCTACGAGCAGTACTTC. Translating it yields CASSIGISEGLTYEQYF.

V and J are TRBV18 and TRBJ1-5; 10 nucleotides agree with TRBD1. CDR3 length: 16 residues. J gave up 2 bases and V 5 bases, and 6 bases lay outside the gene matches. Per germline, CDR1 KGHSH and CDR2 LQKENI. As DNA, the CDR3 is TGTGCCAGCTCAGGCGTGGGGACAGGGGGCAATCAGCCCCAGCATTTT. Its translation is CASSGVGTGGNQPQHF.

This chain connects TRBV28 to TRBJ2-7, with TRBD1 matching over 7 bases. V trimming: 4 bases; J trimming: 2 bases; junction bases outside the gene matches: 2. Germline V CDR1 and CDR2: MDHEN, SYDVKM. The CDR3 runs 13 residues. CDR3 sequence reads: CASSSTGAYEQYF. In nucleotides, the CDR3 is TGTGCCAGCAGTTCTACAGGGGCCTACGAGCAGTACTTC.

This clone occurred once. V usage is TRBV5-8 and J usage is TRBJ2-3, with 10 bases that match TRBD2. The V gene's germline CDR1 is SGHTS and CDR2 YDEGEE. The V and J ends lost 7 bases and 4 bases, in that order; junction bases with no gene match: 12. This CDR3 spans 16 amino acids. CDR3 sequence reads: CASRTSGKAGADTQYF. CDR3 in DNA: TGTGCCAGCCGTACTAGCGGGAAGGCAGGGGCAGATACGCAGTATTTT. The full variable domain, with the rest looked up from reference TRBV5-8 and TRBJ2-3, is EAGVTQSPTHLIKTRGQQATLRCSPISGHTSVYWYQQALGLGLQFLLWYDEGEERNRGNFPPRFSGRQFPNYSSELNVNALELEDSALYLCASRTSGKAGADTQYFGPGTRLTVL.

This clone was observed a few times. The chain employs TRBV4-2 and TRBJ1-6, with 11 bases fitting TRBD1. With 0 bases clipped from V and 10 bases from J, the junction kept 5 bases outside the gene matches. There are 16 residues in the CDR3. Germline loops: CDR1 LGHNA, CDR2 YNFKEQ. The CDR3 DNA sequence: TGTGCCAGCAGCCAAGAACGGGGGACAGGGGGATCACCCCTCCACTTT. It translates to CASSQERGTGGSPLHF.

This clone was seen a handful of times. J is TRBJ1-2 and V is TRBV7-9; 11 bases are shared with TRBD1. The CDR3 sequence is 14 residues long. With V trimmed by 7 bases and J by 6 bases, 7 bases remained unmatched. Looked up from germline, CDR1 is SEHNR and CDR2 is FQNEAQ (reference sequence). The DNA of the CDR3 is TGTGCCAGCACTCCGGGACAGGGGGAACATGGCTACACCTTC. This translates into CASTPGQGEHGYTF.

In DNA, the CDR3 is TGTGCCAGCAGCCCTGGTGGGCGGGTCGAAAAACTGTTTTTT. Translation gives CASSPGGRVEKLFF. The V call is TRBV7-2, the J call TRBJ1-4; no firm D call. Trimming cost V 5 bases and J 8 bases, with 15 bases left between them. From germline, CDR1 is SGHTA and CDR2 FQGNSA. This CDR3 region has 14 residues.